This T cell receptor beta chain was retrieved from a study of blood T cells in healthy people across ages. V lost 0 bases and J 7 bases, leaving 10 bases between the germline ends. This CDR3 spans 15 amino acids. Germline CDR1 is LGHDT and CDR2 is YNNKEL (reference sequence). With a J-beta primer mix and a sample-barcoded 5' primer, a second PCR ran roughly 6 to 12 cycles. TCRdb re-called the 5' RACE reads through MiXCR, storing one row per CDR3 protein. The table records 450,000 to 600,000 distinct CDR3 sequences, approximately 26% of them present only once. These data are also associated with another study on T cells of mothers and their children.

V usage is TRBV3-1 and J usage is TRBJ1-6; D possibly corresponds to TRBD1 (5 bases). Source material: blood. This receptor was obtained from a boy between 2 and 10 years old in good health. The CDR3 is CASSQEGRANSPLHF. DNA of the CDR3: TGTGCCAGCAGCCAAGAGGGACGCGCGAATTCACCCCTCCACTTT.